These T cell receptor beta chains were read from a single sample in a study of cytomegalovirus exposure and HLA in healthy donors. The protocol was immunoSEQ multiplex PCR, while the TCRdb copy is restricted to in-frame clones and leaves out a portion. The profile shows 150,000 to 250,000 clones, approximately 85% of them singletons. Sequencing was performed on PBMCs. The receptor set was obtained from a girl aged 5-17 years in good health and CMV-seropositive. Each CDR3 is given with its conserved first and last residue. Fields, in order: D gene, clone size, V gene, J gene, CDR3 protein, CDR3 DNA. The D gene is left open where the match is weak. Not every row has a clone size; where given, it reads once, few, many or a size class.

d_call: TRBD1; clone_size: -; v_call: TRBV30; j_call: TRBJ1-5; cdr3_aa: CACTGGFNQPQHF; cdr3_nt: TGTGCCTGTACAGGGGGGTTCAATCAGCCCCAGCATTTT
d_call: TRBD1; clone_size: -; v_call: TRBV27; j_call: TRBJ1-5; cdr3_aa: CASSVTGGNQPQHF; cdr3_nt: TGTGCCAGCAGTGTAACAGGGGGCAATCAGCCCCAGCATTTT
d_call: -; clone_size: -; v_call: TRBV14; j_call: TRBJ1-2; cdr3_aa: CASSRRDSKINYGYTF; cdr3_nt: TGTGCCAGCAGCCGCCGAGACAGCAAAATTAACTATGGCTACACCTTC
d_call: -; clone_size: -; v_call: TRBV13; j_call: TRBJ2-5; cdr3_aa: CASSYLPSDRQETQYF; cdr3_nt: TGTGCCAGCAGCTACCTCCCCTCGGACAGACAAGAGACCCAGTACTTC
d_call: -; clone_size: -; v_call: TRBV5-5; j_call: TRBJ1-1; cdr3_aa: CASSLTTGSNTEAFF; cdr3_nt: TGTGCCAGCAGCTTGACTACAGGGAGTAACACTGAAGCTTTCTTT
d_call: TRBD1; clone_size: -; v_call: TRBV19; j_call: TRBJ2-3; cdr3_aa: CASTTTGVTDTQYF; cdr3_nt: TGTGCCAGTACCACGACAGGGGTCACAGATACGCAGTATTTT
d_call: TRBD2; clone_size: once; v_call: TRBV19; j_call: TRBJ2-7; cdr3_aa: CASSRTSGGAYEQYF; cdr3_nt: TGTGCCAGTAGTAGAACTAGCGGGGGGGCCTACGAGCAGTACTTC
d_call: -; clone_size: few; v_call: TRBV18; j_call: TRBJ2-6; cdr3_aa: CASSGGLGPANVLTF; cdr3_nt: TGTGCCAGCTCAGGGGGACTGGGTCCTGCCAACGTCCTGACTTTC
d_call: -; clone_size: -; v_call: TRBV13; j_call: TRBJ1-6; cdr3_aa: CASSTGTGALHF; cdr3_nt: TGTGCCAGCAGCACCGGGACGGGGGCCCTCCACTTT
d_call: -; clone_size: -; v_call: TRBV9; j_call: TRBJ1-2; cdr3_aa: CASSGTGGGYGYTF; cdr3_nt: TGTGCCAGCAGCGGTACGGGCGGGGGCTATGGCTACACCTTC
d_call: TRBD1; clone_size: once; v_call: TRBV10-2; j_call: TRBJ2-7; cdr3_aa: CASSGQGPPGTGSYEQYF; cdr3_nt: TGCGCCAGCAGTGGACAAGGCCCCCCCGGGACAGGCTCCTACGAGCAGTACTTC
d_call: -; clone_size: -; v_call: TRBV7-9; j_call: TRBJ1-1; cdr3_aa: CASRPTRDNRASGGTEAFF; cdr3_nt: TGTGCCAGCAGACCCACCCGAGACAACAGGGCATCGGGCGGCACTGAAGCTTTCTTT
d_call: TRBD1; clone_size: -; v_call: TRBV4-3; j_call: TRBJ2-1; cdr3_aa: CASSQGADREVVEQFF; cdr3_nt: TGCGCCAGCAGCCAAGGGGCGGACAGGGAGGTTGTTGAGCAGTTCTTC
d_call: TRBD1; clone_size: -; v_call: TRBV10-3; j_call: TRBJ1-2; cdr3_aa: CAIRTGNYGYTF; cdr3_nt: TGTGCCATTAGGACAGGCAACTATGGCTACACCTTC
d_call: -; clone_size: few; v_call: TRBV4-1; j_call: TRBJ1-5; cdr3_aa: CASSQEGGASNQPQHF; cdr3_nt: TGCGCCAGCAGCCAAGAAGGAGGGGCGAGCAATCAGCCCCAGCATTTT
d_call: TRBD1; clone_size: -; v_call: TRBV18; j_call: TRBJ2-7; cdr3_aa: CASSLTTGSLGYEQYF; cdr3_nt: TGTGCCAGCTCCCTTACGACAGGGTCATTGGGTTACGAGCAGTACTTC
d_call: TRBD1; clone_size: -; v_call: TRBV6-5; j_call: TRBJ2-7; cdr3_aa: CASSYRGQYEQYF; cdr3_nt: TGTGCCAGCAGTTACAGGGGACAGTACGAGCAGTACTTC
d_call: TRBD1; clone_size: -; v_call: TRBV19; j_call: TRBJ1-5; cdr3_aa: CASSPGTGGYQPQHF; cdr3_nt: TGTGCCAGTAGTCCTGGGACAGGGGGGTACCAGCCCCAGCATTTT
d_call: TRBD1; clone_size: -; v_call: TRBV6-5; j_call: TRBJ1-3; cdr3_aa: CASSFSRDRAGNTIYF; cdr3_nt: TGTGCCAGCAGTTTTAGCCGGGACAGGGCAGGAAACACCATATATTTT
d_call: TRBD2; clone_size: -; v_call: TRBV11-3; j_call: TRBJ2-5; cdr3_aa: CASSLIGGQETQYF; cdr3_nt: TGTGCCAGCAGCTTAATCGGGGGGCAAGAGACCCAGTACTTC
d_call: TRBD1; clone_size: -; v_call: TRBV5-1; j_call: TRBJ1-1; cdr3_aa: CASSLAGQENTEAFF; cdr3_nt: TGCGCCAGCAGCTTGGCCGGACAGGAGAACACTGAAGCTTTCTTT
d_call: -; clone_size: -; v_call: TRBV25-1; j_call: TRBJ2-3; cdr3_aa: CASSENSHTDTQYF; cdr3_nt: TGTGCCAGCAGTGAAAACTCCCACACAGATACGCAGTATTTT
d_call: TRBD1; clone_size: -; v_call: TRBV11-3; j_call: TRBJ2-2; cdr3_aa: CASSSRGGGSVAGELFF; cdr3_nt: TGTGCCAGCAGCTCTAGAGGGGGCGGTTCGGTTGCCGGGGAGCTGTTTTTT
d_call: -; clone_size: -; v_call: TRBV7-7; j_call: TRBJ1-5; cdr3_aa: CASSQGLREPQHF; cdr3_nt: TGTGCCAGCAGCCAGGGCCTCCGAGAGCCCCAGCATTTT
d_call: TRBD1; clone_size: -; v_call: TRBV5-1; j_call: TRBJ2-1; cdr3_aa: CASSVGQGLDEQFF; cdr3_nt: TGCGCCAGCAGCGTTGGACAGGGGTTGGATGAGCAGTTCTTC
d_call: -; clone_size: -; v_call: TRBV25-1; j_call: TRBJ2-1; cdr3_aa: CASLGWGGLWFF; cdr3_nt: TGTGCTTCCCTCGGGTGGGGGGGCCTTTGGTTCTTC
d_call: -; clone_size: -; v_call: TRBV7-2; j_call: TRBJ2-4; cdr3_aa: CASSLRQAEAKNIQYF; cdr3_nt: TGTGCCAGCAGCTTACGACAGGCCGAGGCCAAAAACATTCAGTACTTC
d_call: -; clone_size: -; v_call: TRBV4-3; j_call: TRBJ2-2; cdr3_aa: CASSQDERVAGELFF; cdr3_nt: TGCGCCAGCAGCCAAGATGAGAGGGTCGCCGGGGAGCTGTTTTTT
d_call: TRBD2; clone_size: -; v_call: TRBV5-4; j_call: TRBJ2-1; cdr3_aa: CASSLTRLAGPNEQFF; cdr3_nt: TGTGCCAGCAGCTTGACTAGACTAGCGGGCCCCAATGAGCAGTTCTTC
d_call: -; clone_size: -; v_call: TRBV6-5; j_call: TRBJ1-4; cdr3_aa: CASSYSGGLGEKLFF; cdr3_nt: TGTGCCAGCAGTTACTCGGGGGGGCTCGGTGAAAAACTGTTTTTT
d_call: -; clone_size: -; v_call: TRBV4-3; j_call: TRBJ2-7; cdr3_aa: CASSQEGRDEQYF; cdr3_nt: TGCGCCAGCAGCCAAGAAGGCCGGGACGAGCAGTACTTC